Listed here are 17 T cell receptor beta chains from one sample, sequenced in a study of blood T cells in healthy people across ages. Next came a second PCR, run for about 7 to 11 cycles, which used a sample-barcoded 5' primer along with a J-beta primer mix. TCRdb fed the 5' RACE reads into MiXCR, producing one record per CDR3 protein. Among around 1.5 million distinct CDR3 sequences listed, approximately 63% were seen once. Sequencing was carried out using blood. These TCRs come from a man between 18 and 35 years old in good health.

The genes are TRBV10-3 and TRBJ2-7, with a weak D call TRBD1 (5 bases). The V gene lost 2 bases and the J gene lost 4 bases, with 9 bases spanning the gap. CDR3 size: 13 residues. CDR1 ENHRY and CDR2 SYGVKD come from the germline V gene. CDR3 protein: CAISEKSGYEQYF. DNA of the CDR3: TGTGCCATCAGTGAGAAGTCAGGGTACGAGCAGTACTTC.

The chain is built from TRBV6-2 or TRBV6-3 and TRBJ1-1; TRBD1 agrees at 10 bases. CDR1 and CDR2 from the germline V gene are MNHEY and SVGEGT. The CDR3 spans 13 residues. V trimming: 7 bases; J trimming: 6 bases; junction bases outside the gene matches: 5. CDR3 residues: CASTIGQGAEAFF. The CDR3 nucleotides are TGTGCCAGCACCATCGGACAGGGGGCTGAAGCTTTCTTT.

The V and J genes are TRBV15 and TRBJ2-7; 12 bases agree with TRBD2. V dropped 6 bases and J dropped 1; count of bases not matched to a gene: 16. This CDR3 contains 19 residues. Germline CDR1 is LNHNV and CDR2 is YYDKDF (reference sequence). CDR3 DNA: TGTGCCACCAGTCGACTGCCGGGACTAGCGGGTTTCTGGTCCTACGAGCAGTACTTC. This gives the protein CATSRLPGLAGFWSYEQYF.

The chain couples TRBV6-5 to TRBJ2-1; TRBD2 matches 9 bases. With V trimmed by 2 bases and J by 6 bases, 20 bases remained unmatched. Looked up from germline, CDR1 is MNHEY and CDR2 is SVGAGI. CDR3 length equals 20 residues. CDR3 residues: CASSYSFDASGTRGGNEQFF. In DNA form, the CDR3 reads TGTGCCAGCAGTTACAGTTTCGATGCTAGCGGGACCCGAGGGGGCAATGAGCAGTTCTTC.

The chain combines TRBV11-2 with TRBJ2-5; 12 bases fit TRBD2. This CDR3 has 17 amino acids. Trimming removed 1 base from V and 5 bases from J; junction bases left unmatched: 8. CDR1 SGHAT and CDR2 FQNNGV come from the germline V gene. The CDR3 spells CASSLGASGGALETQYF. The DNA of the CDR3 is TGTGCCAGCAGCTTAGGGGCTAGCGGGGGGGCCTTGGAGACCCAGTACTTC.

This clonotype showed up just a few times. The chain couples TRBV6-5 to TRBJ2-7; no clear D gene. CDR3 size: 15 residues. In germline, CDR1 is MNHEY, CDR2 SVGAGI. Trimming stripped 7 bases from V and 4 bases from J, with 20 bases between. The CDR3 region has the DNA TGTGCCAGCACTGCCATGGGTGGGAATCAATACGAGCAGTACTTC. This gives the protein CASTAMGGNQYEQYF.

The CDR3 bases are TGTGCCAGTAGTATCGGGATAGGTGGAATGGCCTACAATGAGCAGTTCTTC. Its translation: CASSIGIGGMAYNEQFF. The genes are TRBV19 and TRBJ2-1; D possibly corresponds to TRBD2 (5 bases). Trimming removed 3 bases at V and 2 bases at J, with 17 bases between. CDR1 and CDR2 (germline): LNHDA, SQIVND (reference sequence). The CDR3 sequence is 17 residues long.

This clonotype was counted a few times. The chain joins TRBV9 to TRBJ1-2; D possibly corresponds to TRBD1 (6 bases). Trimming stripped 3 bases from V and 7 bases from J, with 13 bases between. The CDR3 length is 13 residues. Per the germline V gene, CDR1 is SGDLS and CDR2 is YYNGEE. In DNA, the CDR3 is TGTGCCAGCAGCGGTTACAGGGAGGGTGGCTACACCTTC. This codes for CASSGYREGGYTF.

The chain combines TRBV2 with TRBJ2-1; D not certain. CDR1 and CDR2 from the germline V gene are SNHLY and FYNNEI. V was trimmed by 7 bases and J by 4 bases, leaving 11 bases between them. This CDR3 spans 13 amino acids. The chain's CDR3 is CASKQGAYNEQFF. The CDR3 DNA is TGTGCCAGCAAACAAGGCGCGTACAATGAGCAGTTCTTC.

The J gene is TRBJ2-1, the V gene TRBV5-6; TRBD1 matches 7 bases. Germline V CDR1 and CDR2: SGHDT, YYEEEE. J was trimmed by 0 bases and V by 4 bases; bases with no gene match: 7. This CDR3 is 16 amino acids long. The CDR3 is CASSDPGQSSYNEQFF. CDR3 DNA sequence: TGTGCCAGCAGCGACCCGGGACAGAGCTCCTACAATGAGCAGTTCTTC.

The J gene is TRBJ2-2, the V gene TRBV7-2; the D is unclear. Trimming cost V 5 bases and J 7 bases, with 14 bases left between them. This CDR3 contains 14 residues. Germline CDR1 reads SGHTA; CDR2 reads FQGNSA. Written as DNA, the CDR3 is TGTGCCAGCAGCCCCCAGTCTCAAGGCGGGGAGCTGTTTTTT. It specifies CASSPQSQGGELFF.

This chain joins TRBV28 and TRBJ2-3, with D perhaps TRBD1 (5 bases). The germline V gene has CDR1 MDHEN and CDR2 SYDVKM. Trimming cost V 5 bases and J 0 bases, with 9 bases left between them. CDR3 size: 14 residues. The CDR3 DNA reads as TGTGCCAGCAGTAGACAGACCAGCACAGATACGCAGTATTTT. Protein: CASSRQTSTDTQYF.

The chain uses TRBV11-3 and TRBJ2-7; TRBD1 agrees at 8 bases. Germline V CDR1 and CDR2: SGHNT, YENEEA. V was pared by 5 bases and J by 5 bases, with 8 bases of the junction left unmatched. The CDR3 runs 14 residues. The CDR3 region has the DNA TGTGCCAGCAGCCCGACAGGGGATTGGAACGAGCAGTACTTC. As protein: CASSPTGDWNEQYF.

The chain couples TRBV6-5 to TRBJ2-5, with D perhaps TRBD1 (6 bases). The CDR3 contains 15 residues. The germline V gene has CDR1 MNHEY and CDR2 SVGAGI. V was clipped by 6 bases and J by 4 bases, with 18 bases between them. CDR3 nucleotide sequence: TGTGCCAGCAGACCCGGGACACAAAGCATAGAGACCCAGTACTTC. It specifies CASRPGTQSIETQYF.

The chain employs TRBV6-4 and TRBJ2-3, with D possibly matching TRBD1 (6 bases). This CDR3 has 15 residues. Trimming pared 5 bases from V and 0 bases from J, leaving 12 bases between. Germline values: CDR1 MRHNA, CDR2 SNTAGT. The CDR3 protein is CASSKDRISTDTQYF. CDR3 DNA: TGTGCCAGCAGTAAAGACAGGATTAGCACAGATACGCAGTATTTT.

The CDR3 nucleotides are TGCAGCGATTCAGTGGGGGAGACCCAGTACTTC. The encoded protein is CSDSVGETQYF. The chain employs TRBV29-1 and TRBJ2-5; D is unclear. Looked up from germline, CDR1 is SQVTM and CDR2 is ANQGSEA. The V end was cut by 7 bases, the J end by 5 bases, with 11 bases between. There are 11 residues in the CDR3.

The chain links TRBV7-6 to TRBJ2-7, with D possibly being TRBD1 (6 bases). CDR3 size: 14 residues. V was shortened by 5 bases and J by 3 bases, with 14 bases between the two germline ends. CDR1 and CDR2 (germline): SGHVS, FNYEAQ. CDR3 sequence reads: CASSVGQRDYEQYF. CDR3 DNA sequence: TGTGCCAGCAGCGTTGGACAGAGAGACTACGAGCAGTACTTC.